The 16 T cell receptor beta chains below all came from one sample that was sequenced in a study of metastatic and nonmetastatic thyroid tumors. No treatment had been given to any patient before thyroid surgery. From the PCR reads, TCRdb re-called clones with MiXCR. Of thousands of clones detected, about 35% appear once; the ten largest clones hold around 22%. Input material: adjacent normal tissue. Receptor source: a female donor with papillary thyroid cancer or a benign thyroid nodule (not recorded which). Some clones in this sample may be carry-over from other donors' samples.

Only a few counts were recorded for this clone. The V and J genes are TRBV10-3 and TRBJ2-2; 7 bases align to TRBD2. V lost 8 bases to trimming and J lost 0 bases; unmatched junction nucleotides: 12. The CDR3 has 17 amino acids. CDR1 and CDR2 (germline): ENHRY, SYGVKD. CDR3 DNA sequence: TGTGCCATCCTCTACCTTTCTGCGGGAGCGAACACCGGGGAGCTGTTTTTT. Translating it yields CAILYLSAGANTGELFF.

This clone was picked up a small number of times. V usage is TRBV6-2 or TRBV6-3 and J usage is TRBJ2-7, with D possibly TRBD2 on 5 matching bases. The CDR3 has 16 residues. Trimming cost V 2 bases and J 3 bases, with 17 bases left between them. The germline V gene encodes CDR1 MNHEY and CDR2 SVGEGT. DNA of the CDR3: TGTGCCAGCAGTTACCGGAGCGGCGGATGGGACTACGAGCAGTACTTC. Translation gives CASSYRSGGWDYEQYF.

About this clone: The missing conserved phenylalanine or tryptophan at the end of this CDR3 makes a read error likely. The identical CDR3 is also encoded by other nucleotide sequences in the sample. The chain is built from TRBV7-3 and TRBJ2-1; D ambiguous. V was pared by 5 bases and J by 11 bases, with 19 bases between. The CDR3 is 14 amino acids. Germline CDR1 is SGHTA and CDR2 is FQGTGA. DNA of the CDR3: TGTGCCAGCAGCCCCCTGGCTAAACCCCGACAGCAGTTCCTC. It is translated as CASSPLAKPRQQFL.

The rearrangement uses TRBV12-3 or TRBV12-4 and TRBJ2-7; D not certain. V gave up 6 bases and J gave up 4 bases, with 7 bases separating them. This CDR3 spans 11 amino acids. The CDR3 sequence is CASSPHYEQYF. The CDR3 region has the DNA TGTGCCAGCAGCCCACATTACGAGCAGTACTTC.

This clone came up a few times. This sequence joins TRBV6-1 and TRBJ1-1; the D gene is possibly TRBD1 (6 bases). This CDR3 is 16 amino acids long. V lost 6 bases and J lost 0, with 17 bases in between. Germline loops: CDR1 MNHNS, CDR2 SASEGT. CDR3 region: CASRPPRGPMNTEAFF. The CDR3 DNA is TGTGCCAGCAGACCACCCCGGGGGCCCATGAACACTGAAGCTTTCTTT.

This chain connects TRBV6-5 to TRBJ1-2; 9 nucleotides agree with TRBD1. The ends lost 2 bases at V and 7 bases at J; junction bases unmatched: 5. The CDR3 spans 14 residues. The germline V gene encodes CDR1 MNHEY and CDR2 SVGAGI. CDR3 protein: CASSYLGQGLGYTF. For the CDR3, the DNA is TGTGCCAGCAGTTACCTAGGACAGGGGCTTGGCTACACCTTC.

This clone was seen more than once but under ten times. The V and J genes are TRBV6-1 and TRBJ1-1, with no clear D. V shed 3 bases and J shed 10 bases, with 6 bases lying between them. The germline V gene has CDR1 MNHNS and CDR2 SASEGT. This CDR3 has 10 residues. CDR3 coding DNA: TGTGCCAGCAGTGACGAAAGAGCTTTCTTT. Translation gives CASSDERAFF.

The rearrangement joins TRBV12-3 or TRBV12-4 to TRBJ2-7, with D tentatively TRBD2 (5 bases). With 4 bases removed from V and 4 bases from J, the gap between germline ends came to 14 bases. This CDR3 has 14 amino acids. The CDR3 sequence is CASSWGSEAYEQYF. CDR3 nucleotide sequence: TGTGCCAGCAGTTGGGGTAGCGAAGCTTACGAGCAGTACTTC.

A few counts support this clone. The V call is TRBV27, the J call TRBJ1-2; 7 bases map to TRBD1. Germline V gene lookup returns CDR1 MNHEY and CDR2 SMNVEV (reference sequence). V was clipped by 6 bases and J by 7 bases; unmatched bases: 17. The CDR3 covers 16 residues. CDR3 sequence: CASSSARGGGLSGYTF. The CDR3 nucleotides read TGTGCCAGCAGCTCCGCTCGGGGAGGGGGCCTTTCTGGCTACACCTTC.

V and J are TRBV6-2 or TRBV6-3 and TRBJ2-3, with a tentative D call TRBD2 (6 bases). V was shortened by 7 bases and J by 0 bases, with 11 bases between the two germline ends. Germline V gene lookup returns CDR1 MNHEY and CDR2 SVGEGT. CDR3 length: 14 amino acids. CDR3 protein: CASTGEASTDTQYF. In nucleotides, the CDR3 is TGTGCCAGCACCGGGGAGGCCAGCACAGATACGCAGTATTTT.

This clone has a handful of counts. The V call is TRBV5-1, the J call TRBJ2-7; possibly TRBD2 for D (6 bases). Germline-derived CDR1 and CDR2 are SGHRS and YFSETQ. V lost 0 bases, J lost 0 bases, and 13 bases lay in between. The CDR3 has 16 amino acids. DNA for the CDR3: TGCGCCAGCAGCTTGGTCGGGGGAAGGACCTCCTACGAGCAGTACTTC. This codes for CASSLVGGRTSYEQYF.

There are a few counts of this clone. The chain carries TRBV6-2 or TRBV6-3 and TRBJ1-6, with 8 bases matching TRBD1. CDR3 length: 15 amino acids. Germline CDR1 is MNHEY and CDR2 is SVGEGT. J lost 7 bases, V lost 6 bases, and 8 bases had no gene match. As DNA, the CDR3 is TGTGCCAGCAGGGCTACCACAGGGGGGAATTCACCCCTCCACTTT. Translated, it gives CASRATTGGNSPLHF.

This sequence joins TRBV20-1 and TRBJ1-1, with a weak D call TRBD1 (5 bases). Trimming stripped 5 bases from V and 4 bases from J, with 20 bases between. The CDR3 is made up of 15 amino acids. The germline gives CDR1 DFQATT, CDR2 SNEGSKA (reference sequence). CDR3 amino acids: CSAAQGGGTSTEAFF. For the CDR3, the DNA is TGCAGTGCTGCTCAAGGTGGGGGGACGAGCACTGAAGCTTTCTTT.

The sample holds one count of this clone. CDR3 amino acids: CSAQAGHGGSPLHF. The DNA for the CDR3 is TGCAGTGCCCAAGCGGGACATGGAGGTTCACCCCTCCACTTT. This chain uses TRBV20-1 with TRBJ1-6, with D tentatively TRBD1 (6 bases). The CDR3 is 14 amino acids. V shed 6 bases and J shed 9 bases, with 18 bases lying between them. Germline V gene sequence: CDR1 DFQATT, CDR2 SNEGSKA (reference sequence).

This clone showed up just a few times. The chain carries TRBV19 and TRBJ2-3, with 9 bases identical to TRBD1. In germline, CDR1 is LNHDA, CDR2 SQIVND (reference sequence). The J segment lost 3 bases and the V segment lost 9 bases, leaving 10 bases of the junction unmatched. The CDR3 loop spans 15 amino acids. CDR3 sequence (DNA): TGTGCCAGCACAGGCGGGACAGGGATAACAGATACGCAGTATTTT. It is translated as CASTGGTGITDTQYF.

This chain links TRBV5-1 with TRBJ2-1, with D tentatively TRBD2 (6 bases). This CDR3 comprises 15 residues. Germline V gives CDR1 SGHRS, CDR2 YFSETQ. Between the trimmed V and J ends, which lost 0 bases and 3 bases, there was a span of 10 bases. The CDR3 loop reads CASSLDEAGYNEQFF. The CDR3 region has the DNA TGCGCCAGCAGCTTGGATGAAGCGGGCTACAATGAGCAGTTCTTC.